This T cell receptor (beta chain) came from a study of blood T cell repertoires in COVID-19. Background on the study: PBMCs, B-cell-depleted T cells, or T cells provided the cDNA or gDNA that made up the material.

Original handling: Estimation of nucleated cell counts relied on the amplification of reference gene primers. The repertoire was sequenced with immunoSEQ multiplex PCR; TCRdb's copy has only in-frame clones and lacks some. The DNA was the basis for D and trimming; V, J and clone size are from that table. This table has 65,000 or so clones, about 77% appearing once. V lost 1 base and J lost 5, with 14 bases in between. The CDR3 extends over 15 amino acids. Germline CDR1 and CDR2: PRHDT and FYEKMQ (reference sequence). The receptor was isolated from a human donor in a cohort sampled during active COVID-19. Sequenced input: peripheral blood. The chain joins TRBV13 to TRBJ1-1; D uncertain. CDR3 amino acids: CASSLVMGPTTEAFF. The CDR3 DNA reads TGTGCCAGCAGCTTAGTAATGGGCCCCACGACTGAAGCTTTCTTT.